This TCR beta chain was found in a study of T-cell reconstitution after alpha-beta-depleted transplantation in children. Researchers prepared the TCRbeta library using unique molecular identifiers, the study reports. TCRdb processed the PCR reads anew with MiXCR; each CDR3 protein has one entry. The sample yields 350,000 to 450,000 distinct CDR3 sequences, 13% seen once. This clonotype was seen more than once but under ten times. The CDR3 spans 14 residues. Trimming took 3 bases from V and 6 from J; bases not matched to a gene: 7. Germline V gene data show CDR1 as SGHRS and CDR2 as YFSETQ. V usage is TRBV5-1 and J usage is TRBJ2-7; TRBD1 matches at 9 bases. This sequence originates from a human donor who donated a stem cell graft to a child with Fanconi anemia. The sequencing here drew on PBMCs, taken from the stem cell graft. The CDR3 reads CASSSGQGLGEQYF. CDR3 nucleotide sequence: TGCGCCAGCAGCTCTGGACAGGGGCTAGGCGAGCAGTACTTC.